Below, one T cell receptor (beta chain) is given with its context. As handled by the study authors: Estimated nucleated cell counts came from reference gene primer amplification. Clones were sequenced by immunoSEQ multiplex PCR, and TCRdb holds only the in-frame ones, with some missing. V and J calls plus clone size are reproduced from that table; the DNA served to infer D and trimming. The data hold roughly 55,000 clones, with roughly four fifths observed a single time. This specimen comes from a study of blood T cell repertoires in COVID-19. Study-wide context: There were acute and convalescent COVID-19 samples, and they came from the United States, Italy and Spain.

The germline gives CDR1 KGHSH, CDR2 LQKENI. The CDR3 extends over 17 amino acids. V lost 0 bases and J lost 3, with 14 bases in between. The chain is built from TRBV18 and TRBJ1-4; D call uncertain. The sequencing sample was made of peripheral blood. The clonotype originates from a human donor in a cohort sampled during active COVID-19. The CDR3 here is CASSPPGFIQSNEKLFF. The CDR3 DNA reads as TGTGCCAGCTCACCACCGGGCTTCATACAGTCTAATGAAAAACTGTTTTTT.